This T cell receptor beta chain was identified during a study of somatic mutations in cytotoxic T cells in rheumatoid arthritis. Sequencing used immunoSEQ multiplex PCR; TCRdb keeps in-frame clones, though not all of them. The sample lists about 8,600 clones; about 71% were seen once. The TCR was taken from a woman between 50 and 59 years old in good health. The sequenced sample was CD8+ T cells sorted from blood.

The CDR3 nucleotides read TGTGCCAGCAGTTTTAACGGGGGGGCATCCCACGAGCAGTACTTC. Its protein is CASSFNGGASHEQYF. This sequence joins TRBV27 and TRBJ2-7; 8 nucleotides agree with TRBD2. Germline V gene lookup returns CDR1 MNHEY and CDR2 SMNVEV (reference sequence). The J segment lost 5 bases and the V segment lost 3 bases, leaving 9 bases of the junction unmatched. CDR3 length: 15 residues.